Presented here are 30 T cell receptor beta chains from one specimen sequenced in a study of blood T cell repertoires in COVID-19. This table comes from immunoSEQ multiplex PCR, and its TCRdb copy is limited to in-frame clones, with some not included. The table lists fewer than 500,000 clones, around 87% of them singletons, with roughly 1.1% in the top ten. Sequenced material: PBMCs or T cells enriched from blood (not recorded which). The source of these receptors is a man aged 25-45 years who had recovered from COVID-19.

V gene TRBV18 combines with J gene TRBJ1-5, with unresolved D. Germline CDR1 is KGHSH and CDR2 is LQKENI. This CDR3 contains 14 residues. Trimming stripped 2 bases from V and 3 bases from J, with 8 bases between. Here the CDR3 DNA reads TGTGCCAGCTCACCAAACGGGGACAATCAGCCCCAGCATTTT. It encodes CASSPNGDNQPQHF. Full variable domain (remainder filled in from reference TRBV18 and TRBJ1-5): NAGVMQNPRHLVRRRGQEARLRCSPMKGHSHVYWYRQLPEEGLKFMVYLQKENIIDESGMPKERFSAEFPKEGPSILRIQQVVRGDSAAYFCASSPNGDNQPQHFGDGTRLSIL.

The chain links TRBV5-4 to TRBJ2-2; TRBD1 matches 9 bases. Germline loops: CDR1 SGHNT, CDR2 YYREEE (reference sequence). The CDR3 has 15 residues. V lost 1 base to trimming and J lost 4 bases; unmatched junction nucleotides: 2. The CDR3 region is CASSLWTGVTGELFF. CDR3 nucleotides: TGTGCCAGCAGCTTGTGGACAGGGGTCACCGGGGAGCTGTTTTTT.

The gene calls are TRBV24-1 and TRBJ2-7; 9 positions match TRBD1. V lost 5 bases to trimming and J lost 0 bases; unmatched junction nucleotides: 13. Germline assignment: CDR1 KGHDR and CDR2 SFDVKD. The CDR3 runs 18 residues. The CDR3 reads CATSAPPGQGPSSYEQYF. Written as DNA, the CDR3 is TGTGCCACCAGTGCACCCCCGGGACAGGGACCTAGCTCCTACGAGCAGTACTTC.

The chain joins TRBV4-1 to TRBJ2-1, with no clear D. The germline V and J ends were trimmed by 4 bases and 0 bases, with 10 bases remaining between them. The germline gives CDR1 MGHRA, CDR2 YSYEKL. CDR3 size: 15 residues. The CDR3 spells CASSPSVSSYNEQFF. The CDR3 nucleotides are TGCGCCAGCAGCCCCAGTGTCAGCTCCTACAATGAGCAGTTCTTC.

J is TRBJ1-2 and V is TRBV10-3; TRBD1 matches at 10 bases. Per germline, CDR1 ENHRY and CDR2 SYGVKD. After removal of 0 bases from V and 4 bases from J, the junction contained 5 bases not matched to a gene. The CDR3 sequence is 16 residues long. The CDR3 sequence: CAISESDRGRGYGYTF. As DNA, the CDR3 is TGTGCCATCAGTGAGTCTGACAGGGGGCGAGGCTATGGCTACACCTTC.

The chain links TRBV3-1 (or the pseudogene TRBV3-2) to TRBJ2-3, with a possible D match to TRBD2 (6 bases). This CDR3 comprises 21 residues. Germline assignment: CDR1 LGHDT and CDR2 YNNKEL (reference sequence). V lost 2 bases to trimming and J lost 10 bases, with 37 bases between them. The CDR3 nucleotides are TGTGCCAGCAGCCAAATTGCCCGGGGAGGCATGGGACGCGGCCGGTCGGTTCCGCAGTATTTT. This gives the protein CASSQIARGGMGRGRSVPQYF.

This chain uses TRBV6-5 with TRBJ2-2; a possible D gene is TRBD1 (6 bases). Germline V gene lookup returns CDR1 MNHEY and CDR2 SVGAGI. The CDR3 covers 14 residues. V was trimmed by 2 bases and J by 6 bases, leaving 10 bases between them. DNA of the CDR3: TGTGCCAGCAGTTACGCCTCAGGGGCCGGGGAGCTGTTTTTT. Protein: CASSYASGAGELFF.

The table lists this clone with a count of one. The chain couples TRBV4-1 to TRBJ1-5; 8 nucleotides line up with TRBD1. Germline lookup yields CDR1 MGHRA and CDR2 YSYEKL. J was trimmed by 15 bases and V by 1 base; bases with no gene match: 5. This CDR3 comprises 12 residues. CDR3 DNA: TGCGCCAGCAGCCAAGGTTCAGGGGGCTTGCATTTT. Translated, it gives CASSQGSGGLHF.

The chain combines TRBV28 with TRBJ2-2, with 7 nucleotides matching TRBD1. Per germline, CDR1 MDHEN and CDR2 SYDVKM. Germline trimming cut 4 bases from V and 6 bases from J; bases unmatched to any gene: 11. The CDR3 runs 16 residues. The DNA for the CDR3 is TGTGCCAGCAGTTCCCCCGGCGACAGGGCCCCCGGGGAGCTGTTTTTT. Protein product: CASSSPGDRAPGELFF. Combining the CDR3 with reference TRBV28 and TRBJ2-2 gives the whole variable domain DVKVTQSSRYLVKRTGEKVFLECVQDMDHENMFWYRQDPGLGLRLIYFSYDVKMKEKGDIPEGYSVSREKKERFSLILESASTNQTSMYLCASSSPGDRAPGELFFGEGSRLTVL.

The rearrangement uses TRBV30 and TRBJ2-1, with D possibly TRBD1 on 6 matching bases. This CDR3 is built from 11 residues. V lost 7 bases and J 14 bases, leaving 18 bases between the germline ends. Germline CDR1 reads GTSNPN; CDR2 reads SVGIG (reference sequence). CDR3 coding DNA: TGTGCCTACAGGGATAATCCTATTGAGTTCTTC. Translating gives CAYRDNPIEFF.

The chain joins TRBV2 to TRBJ1-1; 9 positions agree with TRBD1. CDR3 length: 14 amino acids. Germline V lookup: CDR1 SNHLY, CDR2 FYNNEI. Trimming at V came to 6 bases and at J to 5 bases, leaving 7 bases not matched to a gene. The CDR3 reads CASRVQGAATEAFF. CDR3 nucleotides: TGTGCCAGCAGAGTACAGGGGGCTGCAACTGAAGCTTTCTTT.

The gene calls are TRBV7-8 and TRBJ2-1; 12 bases are shared with TRBD2. The CDR3 is 13 amino acids. Per the germline V gene, CDR1 is SGHVS and CDR2 is FQNEAQ. V was clipped by 5 bases and J by 15 bases; unmatched bases: 8. The CDR3 sequence: CASSTRLAGVLFF. The CDR3 region has the DNA TGTGCCAGCAGCACACGACTAGCGGGAGTCCTGTTCTTC. Together with reference TRBV7-8 and TRBJ2-1, the CDR3 gives the full variable domain: GAGVSQSPRYKVAKRGQDVALRCDPISGHVSLFWYQQALGQGPEFLTYFQNEAQLDKSGLPSDRFFAERPEGSVSTLKIQRTQQEDSAVYLCASSTRLAGVLFFGPGTRLTVL.

The chain uses TRBV7-9 and TRBJ1-4, with no clear D. Germline CDR1 is SEHNR and CDR2 is FQNEAQ (reference sequence). V lost 2 bases and J lost 2, with 6 bases in between. This CDR3 region has 14 residues. In nucleotides, the CDR3 is TGTGCCAGCAGCTTAAGTCAGACTAATGAAAAACTGTTTTTT. Its translation is CASSLSQTNEKLFF.

The chain carries TRBV30 and TRBJ2-2; 15 nucleotides align to TRBD2. With V trimmed by 2 bases and J by 1 base, 8 bases remained unmatched. From germline, CDR1 is GTSNPN and CDR2 SVGIG (reference sequence). The CDR3 sequence is 19 residues long. The CDR3: CAWSPPGLAGGWNTGELFF. DNA for the CDR3: TGTGCCTGGAGTCCGCCGGGACTAGCGGGAGGATGGAACACCGGGGAGCTGTTTTTT.

The V call is TRBV7-9, the J call TRBJ2-1; D might be TRBD2 (5 bases). The V gene's germline CDR1 is SEHNR and CDR2 FQNEAQ (reference sequence). Trimming shortened V by 5 bases and J by 5 bases, and 13 bases separated the two germline ends. This CDR3 is 14 amino acids long. The CDR3 DNA sequence: TGTGCCAGCAGCCGTACTCCTAGCCACAATGAGCAGTTCTTC. Translation: CASSRTPSHNEQFF.

The rearrangement joins TRBV5-4 to TRBJ2-3; 11 positions match TRBD2. The length of the CDR3 is 16 residues. From germline, CDR1 is SGHNT and CDR2 YYREEE (reference sequence). Trimming cost V 4 bases and J 0 bases; bases outside gene matches: 4. The CDR3 bases are TGTGCCAGCAGCGAGAGACTAGCGGGGAGCACAGATACGCAGTATTTT. Translated, it gives CASSERLAGSTDTQYF. The complete variable domain, with remaining parts taken from reference TRBV5-4 and TRBJ2-3, reads ETGVTQSPTHLIKTRGQQVTLRCSSQSGHNTVSWYQQALGQGPQFIFQYYREEENGRGNFPPRFSGLQFPNYSSELNVNALELDDSALYLCASSERLAGSTDTQYFGPGTRLTVL.

The rearrangement links TRBV18 to TRBJ2-5, with D perhaps TRBD1 (5 bases). The CDR3 sequence is 14 residues long. Trimming shortened V by 1 base and J by 6 bases, and 12 bases separated the two germline ends. Germline assignment: CDR1 KGHSH and CDR2 LQKENI. The CDR3 here is CASSPLRAGKTQYF. The CDR3 bases are TGTGCCAGCTCACCACTCAGGGCTGGAAAGACCCAGTACTTC.

The table lists this clone with a count of one. The chain recombines TRBV13 with TRBJ2-7; weak D call: TRBD2 (6 bases). Germline CDR1 PRHDT, CDR2 FYEKMQ (reference sequence). This CDR3 is 12 amino acids long. Deletions cut 5 bases from V and 2 bases from J, with 7 bases between. DNA of the CDR3: TGTGCCAGCAGCGCGGGACCCTACGAGCAGTACTTC. The encoded protein is CASSAGPYEQYF.

This sequence joins TRBV28 and TRBJ1-3; D remains ambiguous. This CDR3 is 15 amino acids long. Trimming left V 7 bases short and J 5 bases short, with 18 bases between. Germline assignment: CDR1 MDHEN and CDR2 SYDVKM. The CDR3 sequence: CASNSVAGKRNTIYF. Written as DNA, the CDR3 is TGTGCCAGCAACTCCGTGGCGGGTAAAAGAAACACCATATATTTT.

The chain carries TRBV27 and TRBJ1-1, with D perhaps matching TRBD1 (5 bases). V lost 7 bases, J lost 2 bases, and 11 bases lay in between. The CDR3 totals 13 residues. Germline V gene sequence: CDR1 MNHEY, CDR2 SMNVEV (reference sequence). CDR3 residues: CASKIQVNTEAFF. The CDR3 coding sequence is TGTGCCAGCAAAATACAGGTTAACACTGAAGCTTTCTTT.

CDR3 sequence: CASSPQGIYTDTQYF. CDR3 nucleotide sequence: TGTGCCAGCAGCCCACAGGGGATATACACAGATACGCAGTATTTT. This chain joins TRBV9 and TRBJ2-3, with TRBD1 matching over 7 bases. Germline V lookup: CDR1 SGDLS, CDR2 YYNGEE. V dropped 4 bases and J dropped 2; count of bases not matched to a gene: 7. This CDR3 region has 15 residues.

The chain employs TRBV2 and TRBJ2-1; TRBD2 agrees at 10 bases. The V segment lost 3 bases and the J segment 13 bases; nucleotides outside the gene matches: 9. Germline lookup yields CDR1 SNHLY and CDR2 FYNNEI. This CDR3 has 14 amino acids. CDR3 nucleotides: TGTGCCAGCAGTGATGAACTAGCGGGGAACAGACAGTTCTTC. Encoded protein: CASSDELAGNRQFF.

This sequence joins TRBV2 and TRBJ2-1; D call uncertain. V was cut by 2 bases and J by 0 bases, with 11 bases left in between. Germline CDR1 and CDR2: SNHLY and FYNNEI. CDR3 size: 16 residues. The CDR3 region is CASSENASPSYNEQFF. The CDR3 DNA follows: TGTGCCAGCAGTGAAAATGCGAGCCCCTCCTACAATGAGCAGTTCTTC. Looking up the rest from reference TRBV2 and TRBJ2-1 gives the full variable domain: EPEVTQTPSHQVTQMGQEVILRCVPISNHLYFYWYRQILGQKVEFLVSFYNNEISEKSEIFDDQFSVERPDGSNFTLKIRSTKLEDSAMYFCASSENASPSYNEQFFGPGTRLTVL.

This chain connects TRBV3-1 (or the pseudogene TRBV3-2) to TRBJ1-5; D is unclear. Trimming cost V 4 bases and J 0 bases, with 10 bases left between them. CDR3 length: 15 residues. Per germline, CDR1 LGHDT and CDR2 YNNKEL (reference sequence). DNA of the CDR3: TGTGCCAGCAGCCCTTCCAGTTATAGCAATCAGCCCCAGCATTTT. Translating it yields CASSPSSYSNQPQHF.

The CDR3 nucleotides read TGCGCCAGCAGCTCCGCCCCGACAGGCGGAAGCGGCTACACCTTC. Protein: CASSSAPTGGSGYTF. This chain uses TRBV5-1 with TRBJ1-2; D possibly corresponds to TRBD1 (6 bases). The ends were cut back, 3 bases at V and 8 bases at J, with 20 bases in the middle. The CDR3 has 15 residues. Germline lookup yields CDR1 SGHRS and CDR2 YFSETQ.

The chain carries TRBV24-1 and TRBJ1-4; 9 positions agree with TRBD1. V shed 3 bases, J shed 6 bases, and the junction held 7 bases outside the gene matches. The CDR3 covers 16 residues. Germline V gives CDR1 KGHDR, CDR2 SFDVKD. The CDR3 sequence: CATSDPRQGEDEKLFF. The CDR3 DNA follows: TGTGCCACCAGTGATCCCCGACAGGGGGAAGATGAAAAACTGTTTTTT.

This clone was counted a few times. The same CDR3 is also encoded by other DNA sequences in this sample. The chain recombines TRBV5-1 with TRBJ2-5, with 10 positions matching TRBD1. This CDR3 is built from 15 residues. The V gene's germline CDR1 is SGHRS and CDR2 YFSETQ. Losses at the gene ends were 4 bases for V and 0 bases for J; bases not matched to a gene: 3. The CDR3 region is CASSLGQGYQETQYF. The CDR3 DNA reads as TGCGCCAGCAGCCTGGGACAGGGGTACCAAGAGACCCAGTACTTC.

The chain carries TRBV5-1 and TRBJ2-1, with 9 positions matching TRBD2. Germline loops: CDR1 SGHRS, CDR2 YFSETQ. The trim removed 4 bases at V and 9 bases at J, leaving 11 bases unmatched. The CDR3 runs 15 residues. DNA for the CDR3: TGCGCCAGCAGCGGTTTGTTAGCGGGGGCGAGTGAGCAGTTCTTC. It codes for CASSGLLAGASEQFF. The variable domain in full, completed from reference TRBV5-1 and TRBJ2-1, reads KAGVTQTPRYLIKTRGQQVTLSCSPISGHRSVSWYQQTPGQGLQFLFEYFSETQRNKGNFPGRFSGRQFSNSRSEMNVSTLELGDSALYLCASSGLLAGASEQFFGPGTRLTVL.

The genes are TRBV28 and TRBJ2-5, with 8 bases aligning to TRBD1. Germline V lookup: CDR1 MDHEN, CDR2 SYDVKM. Losses at the gene ends were 3 bases for V and 0 bases for J; bases not matched to a gene: 9. The CDR3 spans 17 residues. The CDR3 sequence is CASSFQVATGDQETQYF. The CDR3 coding sequence is TGTGCCAGCAGTTTTCAGGTTGCGACAGGGGACCAAGAGACCCAGTACTTC. Full variable domain (missing parts from reference TRBV28 and TRBJ2-5): DVKVTQSSRYLVKRTGEKVFLECVQDMDHENMFWYRQDPGLGLRLIYFSYDVKMKEKGDIPEGYSVSREKKERFSLILESASTNQTSMYLCASSFQVATGDQETQYFGPGTRLLVL.

The chain carries TRBV28 and TRBJ2-1; D may be TRBD2 (8 bases). The CDR3 is 18 residues long. Germline-derived CDR1 and CDR2 are MDHEN and SYDVKM. The germline V and J ends were trimmed by 7 bases and 2 bases, with 24 bases remaining between them. CDR3: CASTIGGSGRRAYNEQFF. In DNA form, the CDR3 reads TGTGCCAGCACCATAGGGGGCAGCGGGAGAAGGGCCTACAATGAGCAGTTCTTC.